The 28 T cell receptor beta chains given below trace back to one sample, sequenced in a study of control samples from healthy donors and cancer patients. TCRdb's copy holds only in-frame clones and misses some; the assay was immunoSEQ multiplex PCR. The sample yields roughly 130,000 clones, about 88% seen once. Sequences were obtained from blood. The receptors were sampled from a man in his fifties or sixties in good health.

This rearrangement joins TRBV6-2 or TRBV6-3 to TRBJ2-5; 12 positions agree with TRBD2. The germline V gene encodes CDR1 MNHEY and CDR2 SVGEGT. The CDR3 length is 15 residues. Unmatched junction bases numbered 0, after V lost 4 bases and J lost 0 bases. For the CDR3, the DNA is TGTGCCAGCAGTTGGACTAGCGGGGACCAAGAGACCCAGTACTTC. Translation: CASSWTSGDQETQYF.

This clone was seen only once. V and J are TRBV2 and TRBJ2-7; 10 positions match TRBD2. Germline CDR1 and CDR2: SNHLY and FYNNEI. The J segment lost 4 bases and the V segment lost 6 bases, leaving 18 bases of the junction unmatched. The CDR3 spans 18 residues. The CDR3 coding sequence is TGTGCCAGCAGCGGGTTGCAAGAACTAGCGGGGACTGAATACGAGCAGTACTTC. It yields the protein CASSGLQELAGTEYEQYF.

In DNA form, the CDR3 reads TGTGCCTGGAACCCGGGACAAGGCCGTTACACCATATATTTT. It is translated as CAWNPGQGRYTIYF. V and J are TRBV30 and TRBJ1-3, with D possibly being TRBD1 (6 bases). Germline CDR1 is GTSNPN and CDR2 is SVGIG (reference sequence). With 4 bases removed from V and 8 bases from J, the gap between germline ends came to 18 bases. The CDR3 consists of 14 residues.

This chain connects TRBV10-1 to TRBJ2-3; TRBD1 is a possible D gene (6 bases). The V and J ends lost 7 bases and 3 bases respectively, with 14 bases between them. Germline lookup yields CDR1 WNHNN and CDR2 SYGVQD (reference sequence). This CDR3 spans 14 amino acids. The DNA for the CDR3 is TGCGCCAGCAAGGGGGTAGGGGGTACAGATACGCAGTATTTT. Protein product: CASKGVGGTDTQYF.

The V call is TRBV27, the J call TRBJ2-7; D unresolved. Germline V gives CDR1 MNHEY, CDR2 SMNVEV (reference sequence). V lost 0 bases to trimming and J lost 0 bases, with 12 bases between them. The CDR3 runs to 16 residues. CDR3 coding DNA: TGTGCCAGCAGTTTATCAGGGTCTACGAGCTCCTACGAGCAGTACTTC. Amino acids: CASSLSGSTSSYEQYF.

The V and J genes are TRBV11-1 and TRBJ1-2, with TRBD1 matching over 8 bases. Germline CDR1 reads SGHAT; CDR2 reads FQDESV (reference sequence). The CDR3 has 14 amino acids. After removal of 5 bases from V and 7 bases from J, the junction contained 9 bases not matched to a gene. The CDR3 reads CASSPGTGLRGYTF. CDR3 nucleotides: TGTGCCAGCAGCCCAGGGACAGGCCTGCGTGGCTACACCTTC.

The rearrangement joins TRBV30 to TRBJ1-5; D call uncertain. Per the germline V gene, CDR1 is GTSNPN and CDR2 is SVGIG (reference sequence). V dropped 0 bases and J dropped 3 bases, with 6 bases sitting between them. The CDR3 has 13 residues. CDR3 residues: CAWSVLDNQPQHF. The CDR3 region has the DNA TGTGCCTGGAGTGTATTGGACAATCAGCCCCAGCATTTT.

CDR3 region: CASSPPRTHSFSYNEQFF. DNA of the CDR3: TGTGCCAGCAGCCCCCCCCGGACCCACTCATTTTCCTACAATGAGCAGTTCTTC. The rearrangement joins TRBV3-1 (or the pseudogene TRBV3-2) to TRBJ2-1, with unresolved D. The CDR3 has 18 residues. Germline V CDR1 and CDR2: LGHDT, YNNKEL (reference sequence). The V end was cut by 4 bases, the J end by 1 base, with 20 bases between.

This clone was observed once. The V gene is TRBV30, the J gene TRBJ2-2, with D possibly matching TRBD2 (7 bases). CDR3 size: 14 residues. Deletions cut 8 bases from V and 1 base from J, with 14 bases between. From germline, CDR1 is GTSNPN and CDR2 SVGIG (reference sequence). In DNA, the CDR3 is TGTGCCGGGGGGGCGGGGCGGAACACCGGGGAGCTGTTTTTT. Protein sequence: CAGGAGRNTGELFF.

The gene calls are TRBV9 and TRBJ1-1; 7 positions match TRBD1. The CDR3 spans 15 residues. Germline trimming cut 2 bases from V and 1 base from J; bases unmatched to any gene: 5. Per germline, CDR1 SGDLS and CDR2 YYNGEE. The CDR3 DNA reads TGTGCCAGCAGCGTTTGGGACAGCAGGAACACTGAAGCTTTCTTT. Its protein is CASSVWDSRNTEAFF.

The CDR3 DNA follows: TGCGCCAGCAGCTTGGGGTCGGTTAAGGAGGAAAAACTGTTTTTT. Amino acid sequence: CASSLGSVKEEKLFF. This chain connects TRBV5-1 to TRBJ1-4, with D unresolved. This CDR3 contains 15 residues. Trimming left V 0 bases short and J 8 bases short, with 14 bases between. Germline assignment: CDR1 SGHRS and CDR2 YFSETQ.

The chain has TRBV7-9 and TRBJ2-1; 7 positions match TRBD2. V dropped 1 base and J dropped 5; count of bases not matched to a gene: 14. This CDR3 contains 18 residues. Germline CDR1 SEHNR, CDR2 FQNEAQ (reference sequence). CDR3 protein: CASSLVRSSGLQDNEQFF. CDR3 sequence (DNA): TGTGCCAGCAGCTTAGTAAGGAGTTCGGGACTACAAGACAATGAGCAGTTCTTC.

The chain is built from TRBV11-2 and TRBJ2-3; no firm D call. The CDR3 spans 15 residues. In germline, CDR1 is SGHAT, CDR2 FQNNGV. Trimming shortened V by 1 base and J by 0 bases, and 8 bases separated the two germline ends. CDR3 in amino acids: CASSLVRRSTDTQYF. The CDR3 DNA reads TGTGCCAGCAGCTTAGTCAGGCGTAGCACAGATACGCAGTATTTT.

The chain is built from TRBV6-5 and TRBJ1-2; D gene unclear. The CDR3 is 15 amino acids. The V end lost 8 bases, the J end lost 7 bases, and 23 bases lay between the germline ends. CDR1 is MNHEY, CDR2 SVGAGI, per germline. CDR3 amino acids: CASRSPIGVRLGYTF. CDR3 nucleotide sequence: TGTGCCAGCCGCTCCCCGATTGGGGTGAGGCTTGGCTACACCTTC.

This chain uses TRBV30 with TRBJ1-6; D possibly corresponds to TRBD1 (5 bases). Trimming shortened V by 2 bases and J by 9 bases, and 17 bases separated the two germline ends. This CDR3 region has 15 residues. Germline V lookup: CDR1 GTSNPN, CDR2 SVGIG (reference sequence). In DNA form, the CDR3 reads TGTGCCTGGAGTATTTCGTGGGACCTCTTTTCACCCCTCCACTTT. Protein: CAWSISWDLFSPLHF.

This chain uses TRBV6-2 or TRBV6-3 with TRBJ2-1, with D unresolved. V was shortened by 6 bases and J by 8 bases, with 8 bases between the two germline ends. The V gene's germline CDR1 is MNHEY and CDR2 SVGEGT. CDR3 length equals 11 residues. The CDR3 loop is CASSEVYEQFF. For the CDR3, the DNA is TGTGCCAGCAGCGAAGTTTATGAGCAGTTCTTC.

The chain uses TRBV6-2 or TRBV6-3 and TRBJ2-1, with 9 bases matching TRBD2. The V and J ends lost 2 bases and 8 bases, in that order; junction bases with no gene match: 10. Looked up from germline, CDR1 is MNHEY and CDR2 is SVGEGT. The CDR3 consists of 16 residues. This CDR3 is CASSYLLAGYVHEQFF. The CDR3 bases are TGTGCCAGCAGTTACCTCCTAGCGGGGTACGTTCATGAGCAGTTCTTC.

This chain connects TRBV27 to TRBJ2-5; 9 bases are shared with TRBD1. This CDR3 region has 16 residues. The germline V gene has CDR1 MNHEY and CDR2 SMNVEV (reference sequence). With V trimmed by 3 bases and J by 5 bases, 10 bases remained unmatched. CDR3 DNA: TGTGCCAGCAGTTTTTACAGGGGGCCTAAGAGGGAGACCCAGTACTTC. Its translation: CASSFYRGPKRETQYF.

The J gene is TRBJ2-7, the V gene TRBV12-3 or TRBV12-4; D ambiguous. V was shortened by 6 bases and J by 5 bases, with 14 bases between the two germline ends. This CDR3 is 13 amino acids long. DNA for the CDR3: TGTGCCAGCAGCCTACCCCCCTTGGACGAGCAGTACTTC. This encodes CASSLPPLDEQYF.

The J gene is TRBJ2-2, the V gene TRBV7-9; perhaps TRBD1 as D (6 bases). Trimming left V 2 bases short and J 2 bases short, with 18 bases between. Germline V gives CDR1 SEHNR, CDR2 FQNEAQ (reference sequence). The CDR3 loop spans 18 amino acids. CDR3 sequence reads: CASSLPTRDRINTGELFF. CDR3 nucleotides: TGTGCCAGCAGCTTACCTACCCGTGACAGGATAAACACCGGGGAGCTGTTTTTT.

V usage is TRBV4-1 and J usage is TRBJ2-3; TRBD2 matches at 7 bases. V lost 2 bases to trimming and J lost 5 bases; unmatched junction nucleotides: 13. Per germline, CDR1 MGHRA and CDR2 YSYEKL. The CDR3 length is 17 residues. This chain's CDR3 is CASSQPTSAELKDTQYF. Here the CDR3 DNA reads TGCGCCAGCAGCCAACCCACTAGCGCCGAGCTAAAAGATACGCAGTATTTT.

J is TRBJ1-4 and V is TRBV30, with D unclear. Trimming took off 0 bases at V and 5 bases at J, with 10 bases between the two ends. The germline CDR1 and CDR2 sequences are GTSNPN and SVGIG (reference sequence). The CDR3 extends over 14 amino acids. The CDR3 bases are TGTGCCTGGAGTGTATCCGTTGCGAATGAAAAACTGTTTTTT. Protein product: CAWSVSVANEKLFF.

The genes are TRBV28 and TRBJ2-7, with a possible D match to TRBD1 (5 bases). Trimming took off 7 bases at V and 0 bases at J, with 10 bases between the two ends. CDR1 is MDHEN, CDR2 SYDVKM, per germline. The CDR3 contains 13 residues. CDR3 DNA sequence: TGTGCCAGCAAAGGGGCGAACTCCTACGAGCAGTACTTC. Translating it yields CASKGANSYEQYF.

This sequence joins TRBV15 and TRBJ1-1; D may be TRBD1 (6 bases). Germline V lookup: CDR1 LNHNV, CDR2 YYDKDF (reference sequence). V was shortened by 0 bases and J by 0 bases, with 14 bases between the two germline ends. The CDR3 consists of 17 residues. CDR3 nucleotides: TGTGCCACCAGCAGAGAACCCACCGGGACAATGAACACTGAAGCTTTCTTT. As protein: CATSREPTGTMNTEAFF.

The gene calls are TRBV15 and TRBJ1-4; D gene uncertain. The V end lost 0 bases, the J end lost 0 bases, and 14 bases lay between the germline ends. The CDR3 extends over 18 amino acids. Germline-derived CDR1 and CDR2 are LNHNV and YYDKDF (reference sequence). The CDR3 sequence is CATSRDRFATSTNEKLFF. The DNA of the CDR3 is TGTGCCACCAGCAGAGATCGGTTCGCCACTTCAACTAATGAAAAACTGTTTTTT. Filled out from reference TRBV15 and TRBJ1-4, the complete variable domain reads DAMVIQNPRYQVTQFGKPVTLSCSQTLNHNVMYWYQQKSSQAPKLLFHYYDKDFNNEADTPDNFQSRRPNTSFCFLDIRSPGLGDTAMYLCATSRDRFATSTNEKLFFGSGTQLSVL.

The rearrangement links TRBV29-1 to TRBJ2-7, with D unresolved. The CDR3 is made up of 13 amino acids. CDR1 is SQVTM and CDR2 is ANQGSEA in the germline V gene. The ends were cut back, 4 bases at V and 4 bases at J, with 14 bases in the middle. The CDR3 nucleotides are TGCAGCGTTGTTTACTCCCCCGGGTACGAGCAGTACTTC. Amino acid sequence: CSVVYSPGYEQYF.

The rearrangement joins TRBV6-6 to TRBJ1-5; 9 bases map to TRBD1. Germline V gene data show CDR1 as MNHNY and CDR2 as SVGAGI (reference sequence). With V trimmed by 2 bases and J by 3 bases, 5 bases remained unmatched. This CDR3 is built from 16 residues. The CDR3 region is CASSYRTGVINQPQHF. In DNA form, the CDR3 reads TGTGCCAGCAGTTACCGGACAGGGGTTATCAATCAGCCCCAGCATTTT.

This chain links TRBV28 with TRBJ1-5, with D hard to call. The V gene lost 5 bases and the J gene lost 0 bases, with 5 bases spanning the gap. CDR3 size: 13 residues. CDR1 MDHEN and CDR2 SYDVKM come from the germline V gene. The CDR3, as DNA: TGTGCCAGCAGTCCGTATAGCAATCAGCCCCAGCATTTT. This codes for CASSPYSNQPQHF.